This note documents a single T cell receptor (beta chain) sequence. The data belong to a study of CD8+CD57+ T cells in acquired aplastic anemia. Both TCR beta VDJ combination and CDR3 sequence profiling were carried out. Genomic DNA was the template for this profiling. TCRdb ran MiXCR on the reads and lists one entry per CDR3 protein. Here the sample spans 150,000 to 200,000 distinct CDR3 sequences, about three fifths being singletons. Germline CDR1 KGHDR, CDR2 SFDVKD. This CDR3 has 15 residues. Trimming shortened V by 4 bases and J by 3 bases, and 13 bases separated the two germline ends. Sequencing involved patients with CD8+CD57+ cell expansion previously shown by flow cytometry.

Specimen: sorted CD4+, CD8+, or CD8+CD57+ T cells (not recorded which) from PBMCs. The chain carries TRBV24-1 and TRBJ2-3; TRBD1 might be the D (5 bases). The receptor comes from a human donor with aplastic anemia. CDR3 protein: CATSEFQTATDTQYF. The CDR3 region has the DNA TGTGCCACCAGTGAATTCCAGACAGCAACAGATACGCAGTATTTT.